Listed below are T cell receptor beta chains from one sample, sequenced in a study of somatic mutations in cytotoxic T cells in rheumatoid arthritis. The assay was immunoSEQ multiplex PCR, and TCRdb's table has in-frame clones only and misses some. The repertoire holds roughly 30,000 clones, with about 81% as singletons. Specimen: CD8+ T cells sorted from blood. Receptor source: an adult with rheumatoid arthritis. CDR3s leave out the opening cysteine and the closing phenylalanine or tryptophan. Rows give clone size only sometimes, using once, few, many, or a class for an expanded clone.

v_gene | abundance | CDR3aa
TRBV2 | few | ASSPQGRANYGYT
TRBV6-4 | - | ASSDGTGGGTQY
TRBV19 | - | ASSLRGRNTEAF
TRBV19 | - | ASTQGAKAEAF
TRBV10-3 | - | AITPTGSQNTEAF
TRBV5-1 | - | ASSLRGDTEAF
TRBV4-1 | few | ASSQEQHVGELF
TRBV4-2 | - | ASSQDPLRGRGSGELF
TRBV7-9 | - | ASSLVTSTGKYEQY
TRBV6-6 | - | ASRRQGLLTEAF
TRBV5-5 | - | ASSLAPGAPNYGYT
TRBV30 | - | AWSGGAPGELF
TRBV7-3 | - | ASSSDRSSYNEQF
TRBV7-8 | - | ASSLGGGVLAGSQETQY
TRBV6-5 | few | ASSSGQAHNSPLH
TRBV5-1 | - | ASSSGDRTYNEQF
TRBV6-1 | - | ASRPQGRVTYEQY
TRBV10-2 | - | ATSQGLNTEAF
TRBV6-5 | few | ASSYSRLAGEYEQF
TRBV9 | - | ASTWRTGGVLTGELF
TRBV2 | - | ASSEWGTSGGELF
TRBV19 | - | ASMGANLNSGANVLT
TRBV2 | - | ASSEWDGGNQPQH
TRBV7-9 | - | ASSLVGRKEGYT
TRBV6-6 | - | ASTNPQGAGEKLF